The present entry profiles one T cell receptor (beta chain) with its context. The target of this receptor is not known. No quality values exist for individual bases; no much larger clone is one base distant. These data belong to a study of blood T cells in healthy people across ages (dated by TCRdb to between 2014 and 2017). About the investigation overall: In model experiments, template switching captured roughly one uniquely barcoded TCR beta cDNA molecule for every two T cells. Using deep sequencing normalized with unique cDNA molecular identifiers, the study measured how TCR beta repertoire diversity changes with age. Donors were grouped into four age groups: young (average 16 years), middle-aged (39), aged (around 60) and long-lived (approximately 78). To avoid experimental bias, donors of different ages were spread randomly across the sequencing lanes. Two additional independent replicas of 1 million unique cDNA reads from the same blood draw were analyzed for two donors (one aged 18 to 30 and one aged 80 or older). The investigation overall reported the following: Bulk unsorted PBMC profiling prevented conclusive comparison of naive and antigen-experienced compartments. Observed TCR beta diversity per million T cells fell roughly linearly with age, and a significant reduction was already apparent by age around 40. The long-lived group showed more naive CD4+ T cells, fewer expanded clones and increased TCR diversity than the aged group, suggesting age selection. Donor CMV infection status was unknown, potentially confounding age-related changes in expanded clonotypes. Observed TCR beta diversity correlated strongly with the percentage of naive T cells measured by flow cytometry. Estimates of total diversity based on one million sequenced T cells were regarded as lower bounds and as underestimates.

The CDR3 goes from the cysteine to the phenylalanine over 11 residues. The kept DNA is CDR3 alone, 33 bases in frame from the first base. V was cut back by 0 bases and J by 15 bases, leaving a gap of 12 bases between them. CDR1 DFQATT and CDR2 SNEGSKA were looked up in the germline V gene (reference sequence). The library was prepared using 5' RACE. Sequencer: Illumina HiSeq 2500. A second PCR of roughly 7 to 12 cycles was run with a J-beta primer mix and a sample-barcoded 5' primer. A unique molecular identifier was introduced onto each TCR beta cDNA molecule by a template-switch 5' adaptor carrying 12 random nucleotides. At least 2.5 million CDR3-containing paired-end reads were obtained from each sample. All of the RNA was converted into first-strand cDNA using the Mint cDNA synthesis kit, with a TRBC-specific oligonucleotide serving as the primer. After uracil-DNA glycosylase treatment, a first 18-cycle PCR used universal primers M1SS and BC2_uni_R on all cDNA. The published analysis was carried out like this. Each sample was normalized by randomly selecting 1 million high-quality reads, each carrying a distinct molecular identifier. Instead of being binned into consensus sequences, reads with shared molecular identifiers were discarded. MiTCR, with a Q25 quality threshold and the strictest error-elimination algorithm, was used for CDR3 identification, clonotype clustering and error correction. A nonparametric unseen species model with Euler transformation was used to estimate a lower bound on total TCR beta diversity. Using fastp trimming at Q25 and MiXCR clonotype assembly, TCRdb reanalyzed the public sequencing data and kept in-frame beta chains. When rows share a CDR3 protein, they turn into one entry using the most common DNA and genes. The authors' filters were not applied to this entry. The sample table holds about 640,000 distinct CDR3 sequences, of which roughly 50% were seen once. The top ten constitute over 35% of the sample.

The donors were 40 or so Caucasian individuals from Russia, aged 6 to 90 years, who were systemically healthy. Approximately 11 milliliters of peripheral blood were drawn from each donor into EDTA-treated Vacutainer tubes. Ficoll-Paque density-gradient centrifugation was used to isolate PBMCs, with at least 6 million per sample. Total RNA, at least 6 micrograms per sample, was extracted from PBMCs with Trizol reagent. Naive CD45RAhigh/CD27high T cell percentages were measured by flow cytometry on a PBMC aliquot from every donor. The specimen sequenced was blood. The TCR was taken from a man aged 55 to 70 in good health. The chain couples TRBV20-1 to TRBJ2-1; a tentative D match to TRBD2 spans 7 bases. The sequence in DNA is TGCAGTGCTAGAGATAGTGGGGGGGCGTTCTTC. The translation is CSARDSGGAFF.